This TCR beta chain derives from a study of blood T cell repertoires in COVID-19. Study-wide context: Researchers got acute and convalescent COVID-19 samples from the United States, Italy and Spain. PBMCs, B-cell-depleted T cells, or T cells provided the cDNA or gDNA that made up the material.

The V segment lost 9 bases and the J segment 8 bases; nucleotides outside the gene matches: 3. Looked up from germline, CDR1 is LNHDA and CDR2 is SQIVND (reference sequence). The CDR3 length is 10 residues. Sequencing was performed with immunoSEQ multiplex PCR; in TCRdb, only in-frame clones are kept and a portion is missing. This table has over 90,000 clones, around 87% appearing once. Sequenced material: peripheral blood. The clonotype originates from a human donor in a cohort sampled during active COVID-19. The V and J genes are TRBV19 and TRBJ1-2; 7 bases line up with TRBD1. The CDR3 sequence: CASLGGGYTF. The CDR3 DNA sequence: TGTGCCAGCCTAGGGGGCGGCTACACCTTC. Drawing the rest from reference TRBV19 and TRBJ1-2, the complete variable domain is DGGITQSPKYLFRKEGQNVTLSCEQNLNHDAMYWYRQDPGQGLRLIYYSQIVNDFQKGDIAEGYSVSREKKESFPLTVTSAQKNPTAFYLCASLGGGYTFGSGTRLTVV.